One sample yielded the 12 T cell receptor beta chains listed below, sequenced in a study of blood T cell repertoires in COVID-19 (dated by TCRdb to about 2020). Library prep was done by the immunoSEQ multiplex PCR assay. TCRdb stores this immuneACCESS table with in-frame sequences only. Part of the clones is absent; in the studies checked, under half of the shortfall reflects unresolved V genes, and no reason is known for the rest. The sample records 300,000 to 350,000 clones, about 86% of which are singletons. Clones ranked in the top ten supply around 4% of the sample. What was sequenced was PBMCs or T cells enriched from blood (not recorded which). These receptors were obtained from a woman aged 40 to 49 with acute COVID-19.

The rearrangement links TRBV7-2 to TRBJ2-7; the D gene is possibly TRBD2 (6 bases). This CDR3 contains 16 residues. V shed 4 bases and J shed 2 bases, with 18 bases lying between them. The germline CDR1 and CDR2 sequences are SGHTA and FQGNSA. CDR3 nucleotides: TGTGCCAGCAGCTCACCCCTGGGGGGAGCACCCTACGAGCAGTACTTC. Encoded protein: CASSSPLGGAPYEQYF.

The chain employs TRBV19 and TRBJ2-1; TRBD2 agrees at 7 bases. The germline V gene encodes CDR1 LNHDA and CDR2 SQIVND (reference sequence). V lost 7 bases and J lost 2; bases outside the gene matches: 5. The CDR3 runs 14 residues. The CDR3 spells CASNAGVAYNEQFF. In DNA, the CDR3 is TGTGCCAGTAATGCGGGGGTAGCCTACAATGAGCAGTTCTTC.

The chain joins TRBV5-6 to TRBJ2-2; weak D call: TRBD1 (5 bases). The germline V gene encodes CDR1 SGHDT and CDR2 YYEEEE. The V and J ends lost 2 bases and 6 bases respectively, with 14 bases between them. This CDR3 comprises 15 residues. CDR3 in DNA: TGTGCCAGCAGCTTATGGGCAGGGAAGGCCGGGGAGCTGTTTTTT. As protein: CASSLWAGKAGELFF.

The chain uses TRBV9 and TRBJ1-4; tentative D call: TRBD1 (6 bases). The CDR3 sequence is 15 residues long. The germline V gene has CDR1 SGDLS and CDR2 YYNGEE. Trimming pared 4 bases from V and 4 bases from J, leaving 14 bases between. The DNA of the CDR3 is TGTGCCAGCAGCTCACAGGGACACCATAATGAAAAACTGTTTTTT. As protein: CASSSQGHHNEKLFF.

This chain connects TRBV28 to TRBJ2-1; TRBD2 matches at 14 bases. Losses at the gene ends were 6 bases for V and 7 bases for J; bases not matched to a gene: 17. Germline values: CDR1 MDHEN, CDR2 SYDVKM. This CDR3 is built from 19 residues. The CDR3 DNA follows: TGTGCCAGCAGATCTCAGCCCGGGACTAGCGGGAGAAGTCGGAATGAGCAGTTCTTC. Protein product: CASRSQPGTSGRSRNEQFF.

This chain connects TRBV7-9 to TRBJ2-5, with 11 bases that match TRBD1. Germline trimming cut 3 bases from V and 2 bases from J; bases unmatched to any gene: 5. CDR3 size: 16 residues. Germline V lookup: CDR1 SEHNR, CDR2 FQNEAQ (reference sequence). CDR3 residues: CASSFGDRGIQETQYF. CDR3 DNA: TGTGCCAGCAGCTTTGGGGACAGGGGGATTCAAGAGACCCAGTACTTC.

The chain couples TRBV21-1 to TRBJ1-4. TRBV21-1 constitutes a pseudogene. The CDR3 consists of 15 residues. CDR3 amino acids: CASGIRGFPNEKLFF. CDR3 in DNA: TGTGCCAGCGGCATTCGGGGGTTCCCTAATGAAAAACTGTTTTTT.

CDR3 amino acids: CASSLRLGQGAGNEQFF. CDR3 DNA sequence: TGTGCCAGCAGCCTCCGACTGGGACAGGGAGCGGGCAATGAGCAGTTCTTC. The rearrangement uses TRBV11-2 and TRBJ2-1; TRBD1 matches 9 bases. The germline CDR1 and CDR2 sequences are SGHAT and FQNNGV. V dropped 5 bases and J dropped 6; count of bases not matched to a gene: 14. CDR3 length: 17 amino acids.

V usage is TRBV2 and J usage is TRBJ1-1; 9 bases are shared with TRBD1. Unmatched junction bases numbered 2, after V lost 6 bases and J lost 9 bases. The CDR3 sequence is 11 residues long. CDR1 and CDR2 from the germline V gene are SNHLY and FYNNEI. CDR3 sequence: CASRGTGKAFF. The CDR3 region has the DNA TGTGCCAGCAGAGGGACAGGGAAAGCTTTCTTT.

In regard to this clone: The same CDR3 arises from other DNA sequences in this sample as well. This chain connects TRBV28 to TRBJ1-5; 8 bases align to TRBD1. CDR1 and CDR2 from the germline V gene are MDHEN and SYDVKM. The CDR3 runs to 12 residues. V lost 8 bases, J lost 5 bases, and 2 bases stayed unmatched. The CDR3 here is CASRQGYQPQHF. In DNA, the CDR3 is TGTGCCAGCCGACAGGGGTATCAGCCCCAGCATTTT.

The CDR3 sequence is CSVARGATEAFF. The CDR3 region has the DNA TGCAGCGTCGCGCGGGGTGCCACTGAAGCTTTCTTT. This sequence joins TRBV29-1 and TRBJ1-1; D is unclear. V was clipped by 6 bases and J by 4 bases, with 12 bases between them. The germline CDR1 and CDR2 sequences are SQVTM and ANQGSEA. CDR3 length: 12 residues.

This chain's CDR3 is CASGQGAGYNSPLHF. The CDR3 nucleotides read TGTGCCAGCGGTCAGGGGGCAGGGTATAATTCACCCCTCCACTTT. This chain connects TRBV9 to TRBJ1-6, with 8 bases fitting TRBD1. V lost 7 bases, J lost 4 bases, and 7 bases stayed unmatched. CDR3 length: 15 amino acids. Germline V gene lookup returns CDR1 SGDLS and CDR2 YYNGEE.